Listed below are T cell receptor beta chains from one sample, sequenced in a study of T cell clones after liver transplantation. Sequenced by immunoSEQ multiplex PCR; TCRdb stores in-frame clones only, minus some. The table has 55,000 to 75,000 clones, 70% to 80% seen once; the top ten hold around 2.8%. The sequencing here drew on CD4+ T cells from blood, taken at the roughly 15-month timepoint. All receptors come from a human patient who received a liver transplant. Some T cells may trace back to the graft donor. Each CDR3 is given with its conserved first and last residue. D genes are given only for firm matches. Rows give clone size only sometimes, using once, few, many, or a class for an expanded clone.

J: TRBJ2-3; D: NA; size: NA; V: TRBV18; DNA: TGTGCCAGCCGTGGCGGCCCCACAGATACGCAGTATTTT; CDR3: CASRGGPTDTQYF
J: TRBJ2-7; D: TRBD1; size: few; V: TRBV10-3; DNA: TGTGCCATCAGTGAGTCAGGGGGCTCGTACGAGCAGTACTTC; CDR3: CAISESGGSYEQYF
J: TRBJ2-1; D: NA; size: many; V: TRBV6-1; DNA: TGTGCCAGCAGTGAAATATGGAATGGGGCCAATGAGCAGTTCTTC; CDR3: CASSEIWNGANEQFF
J: TRBJ1-2; D: NA; size: NA; V: TRBV9; DNA: TGTGCCAGCAGCGTAGGGACGTTCTATGGCTACACCTTC; CDR3: CASSVGTFYGYTF
J: TRBJ1-3; D: TRBD1; size: NA; V: TRBV13; DNA: TGTGCCAGCAGCCGCATCACAGGGGCCGGAAACACCATATATTTT; CDR3: CASSRITGAGNTIYF
J: TRBJ1-6; D: NA; size: many; V: TRBV6-1; DNA: TGTGCCAGCAGTGAAGGTCTAACAGGACGTTACTATAATTCACCCCTCCACTTT; CDR3: CASSEGLTGRYYNSPLHF
J: TRBJ2-5; D: TRBD2; size: few; V: TRBV18; DNA: TGTGCCAGCTCACGGAGTACGGGAGGGCAAGAGACCCAGTACTTC; CDR3: CASSRSTGGQETQYF
J: TRBJ1-3; D: NA; size: NA; V: TRBV10-3; DNA: TGTGCCATCAGGGACAGTTCTGGAAACACCATATATTTT; CDR3: CAIRDSSGNTIYF
J: TRBJ1-6; D: TRBD1; size: NA; V: TRBV27; DNA: TGTGCCAGGAACCAAGGACAGGGGGTCAATTCACCCCTCCACTTT; CDR3: CARNQGQGVNSPLHF
J: TRBJ2-7; D: NA; size: NA; V: TRBV29-1; DNA: TGCAGCGATCTGAGAGGTGGAGGGCGGTCAAGTCCCGAGCAGTACTTC; CDR3: CSDLRGGGRSSPEQYF
J: TRBJ2-1; D: TRBD2; size: few; V: TRBV4-1; DNA: TGCGCCAGCAGCCAAGAATCTACTAGCGGGGTATACAATGAGCAGTTCTTC; CDR3: CASSQESTSGVYNEQFF
J: TRBJ1-6; D: NA; size: NA; V: TRBV6-5; DNA: TGTGCCAGCAGACAGTATAATTCACCCCTCCACTTT; CDR3: CASRQYNSPLHF
J: TRBJ1-5; D: NA; size: NA; V: TRBV29-1; DNA: TGCAGCTTCCAAATAGGCAATCAGCCCCAGCATTTT; CDR3: CSFQIGNQPQHF
J: TRBJ1-1; D: NA; size: NA; V: TRBV5-1; DNA: TGCGCCAGCAGCTTGGACTTTGACACTGAAGCTTTCTTT; CDR3: CASSLDFDTEAFF
J: TRBJ2-1; D: NA; size: NA; V: TRBV12-2; DNA: NA; CDR3: CASRSGGVAGGSPSYNEQFF
J: TRBJ2-1; D: TRBD2; size: NA; V: TRBV14; DNA: TGTGCCAGCAGCTCCTCCGGGGGGGCCGGTAATGAGCAGTTCTTC; CDR3: CASSSSGGAGNEQFF
J: TRBJ1-1; D: NA; size: NA; V: TRBV5-1; DNA: TGCGCCAGCAGCTTGACTACCGCAGGGGAAGCTTTCTTT; CDR3: CASSLTTAGEAFF
J: TRBJ1-2; D: NA; size: NA; V: TRBV27; DNA: TGTGCCAGCAGTCCCTTTGGGGGGCGTGACTATGGCTACACCTTC; CDR3: CASSPFGGRDYGYTF
J: TRBJ1-4; D: TRBD1; size: NA; V: TRBV10-3; DNA: TGTGCCATCAGAGGGACAGGGGATGATGAAAAACTGTTTTTT; CDR3: CAIRGTGDDEKLFF
J: TRBJ1-1; D: TRBD1; size: NA; V: TRBV19; DNA: TGTGCCAGTAGTACAGGGGACAGGGAAGCTTTCTTT; CDR3: CASSTGDREAFF
J: TRBJ2-2; D: TRBD1; size: NA; V: TRBV18; DNA: TGTGCCAGCTCACCACGAATTCCGGGACAGACAAAGAACACCGGGGAGCTGTTTTTT; CDR3: CASSPRIPGQTKNTGELFF
J: TRBJ1-1; D: TRBD1; size: NA; V: TRBV5-1; DNA: TGCGCCAGCAGCCCCCAGAGGACAGGGGTTATGAACACTGAAGCTTTCTTT; CDR3: CASSPQRTGVMNTEAFF
J: TRBJ1-2; D: NA; size: NA; V: TRBV10-3; DNA: TGTGCCATCAGTCCCTCGGGGAGGGGCTACACCTTC; CDR3: CAISPSGRGYTF
J: TRBJ2-4; D: NA; size: NA; V: TRBV19; DNA: TGTGCCACCCTAGACACGGACAAAAACATTCAGTACTTC; CDR3: CATLDTDKNIQYF
J: TRBJ2-3; D: NA; size: NA; V: TRBV12-5; DNA: TGTGCTAGTGGTTTGCGTTTGGCGACTAGCACAGATACGCAGTATTTT; CDR3: CASGLRLATSTDTQYF
J: TRBJ1-6; D: NA; size: NA; V: TRBV29-1; DNA: TGCAGCGTTGAAGTCTGCTGGGATCAGGTTAATAATTCACCCCTCCACTTT; CDR3: CSVEVCWDQVNNSPLHF
J: TRBJ1-2; D: NA; size: NA; V: TRBV2; DNA: TGTGCCAGCAGGGAGGGACAAGGGTTCTATGGCTACACCTTC; CDR3: CASREGQGFYGYTF
J: TRBJ1-2; D: NA; size: few; V: TRBV4-1; DNA: TGCGCCAGCAGCCAAGAGCACCAACAGGGTAACTATGGCTACACCTTC; CDR3: CASSQEHQQGNYGYTF
J: TRBJ1-1; D: TRBD1; size: NA; V: TRBV6-1; DNA: TGTGCCAGCAGTGACGGGACAGGGGTCGAAGCTTTCTTT; CDR3: CASSDGTGVEAFF
J: TRBJ1-1; D: NA; size: few; V: TRBV5-1; DNA: TGCGCCAGCAGCTGGGGGCAGGAGAACACTGAAGCTTTCTTT; CDR3: CASSWGQENTEAFF
J: TRBJ2-3; D: TRBD2; size: NA; V: TRBV19; DNA: TGTGCCAGTAGTGGCGGGGGAGCTAGCACAGATACGCAGTATTTT; CDR3: CASSGGGASTDTQYF
J: TRBJ2-1; D: NA; size: few; V: TRBV4-3; DNA: TGCGCCAGCAGCCAAGATGGCTATTCCCAGCAGTTCTTC; CDR3: CASSQDGYSQQFF
J: TRBJ1-1; D: TRBD1; size: many; V: TRBV6-5; DNA: TGTGCCAGCAGTTACCTGGACAGGTCTGAAGCTTTCTTT; CDR3: CASSYLDRSEAFF
J: TRBJ2-3; D: TRBD2; size: NA; V: TRBV19; DNA: TGTGCCAGTAGGCGGACGGGGGGGACAGATACGCAGTATTTT; CDR3: CASRRTGGTDTQYF
J: TRBJ2-7; D: TRBD2; size: once; V: TRBV11-2; DNA: TGTGCCAGCAGCTTTATGCGGGGGGTCGCCTACGAGCAGTACTTC; CDR3: CASSFMRGVAYEQYF
J: TRBJ2-1; D: TRBD2; size: NA; V: TRBV11-3; DNA: TGTGCCAGCAGCTTCGCCATAGCGGGAATCTACAATGAGCAGTTCTTC; CDR3: CASSFAIAGIYNEQFF